The 29 T cell receptor beta chains in this list originate from one sample, sequenced in a study of beta chain features in type 1 diabetes. Since all of the isolated RNA was reverse transcribed, expressed TCRB transcripts were what got sequenced. TCRdb's copy holds only in-frame clones and misses some; the assay was immunoSEQ multiplex PCR. The sample has 300,000 to 350,000 clones, approximately 9.9% seen once. Antigens of these TCRs are unknown. General observations from the study: Shorter TCRB CDR3s, moderately but significantly so, marked every one of the four CD4+ subsets in Type 1 diabetes patients.

The sample was central memory CD4+ T cells from blood. The receptor source for this set is a man aged 30-40 years with type 1 diabetes.

This clone has only a few counts. The rearrangement uses TRBV7-2 and TRBJ1-1; 7 bases line up with TRBD1. V shed 5 bases and J 5 bases; nucleotides not matched to a gene: 8. The CDR3 sequence is 14 residues long. Germline CDR1 and CDR2: SGHTA and FQGNSA. The CDR3 DNA is TGTGCCAGCAGCCCGCAGGGACAGAAGACTGAAGCTTTCTTT. This encodes CASSPQGQKTEAFF.

This clone has only a few counts. Just one base apart from a much larger clone, this may be a read error. The chain combines TRBV7-8 with TRBJ2-6; TRBD1 might be the D (6 bases). V was shortened by 3 bases and J by 0 bases, with 6 bases between the two germline ends. The CDR3 has 15 residues. Germline CDR1 is SGHVS and CDR2 is FQNEAQ. CDR3 residues: CASSLDSSGANVLTF. DNA of the CDR3: TGTGCCAGCAGCTTGGACAGCTCTGGGGCCAACGTCCTGACTTTC.

The chain combines TRBV9 with TRBJ1-3; D unclear. The CDR3 is 15 residues long. V was cut by 4 bases and J by 0 bases, with 11 bases left in between. Germline CDR1 SGDLS, CDR2 YYNGEE. DNA of the CDR3: TGTGCCAGCAGCCCCCAGGTTGGCTCTGGAAACACCATATATTTT. This encodes CASSPQVGSGNTIYF.

The V and J genes are TRBV11-2 and TRBJ2-2, with D unclear. Trimming stripped 5 bases from V and 6 bases from J, with 7 bases between. The CDR3 covers 12 residues. Per germline, CDR1 SGHAT and CDR2 FQNNGV. CDR3 region: CASSPQAGELFF. CDR3 DNA: TGTGCCAGCAGCCCGCAAGCCGGGGAGCTGTTTTTT. Full variable domain (rest looked up from reference TRBV11-2 and TRBJ2-2): EAGVAQSPRYKIIEKRQSVAFWCNPISGHATLYWYQQILGQGPKLLIQFQNNGVVDDSQLPKDRFSAERLKGVDSTLKIQPAKLEDSAVYLCASSPQAGELFFGEGSRLTVL.

The chain links TRBV30 to TRBJ2-5; D remains ambiguous. The CDR3 has 15 amino acids. CDR1 and CDR2 (germline): GTSNPN, SVGIG (reference sequence). V was shortened by 1 base and J by 4 bases, with 16 bases between the two germline ends. The CDR3 coding sequence is TGTGCCTGGAGTGCCTCCGACCAGCTTATAGAGACCCAGTACTTC. This encodes CAWSASDQLIETQYF. The entire variable domain, with the rest obtained from reference TRBV30 and TRBJ2-5, is as follows: SQTIHQWPATLVQPVGSPLSLECTVEGTSNPNLYWYRQAAGRGLQLLFYSVGIGQISSEVPQNLSASRPQDRQFILSSKKLLLSDSGFYLCAWSASDQLIETQYFGPGTRLLVL.

The J gene is TRBJ2-6, the V gene TRBV5-5, with D tentatively TRBD1 (8 bases). Germline assignment: CDR1 SGHKS and CDR2 YYEKEE (reference sequence). The CDR3 spans 18 residues. V was trimmed by 4 bases and J by 3 bases, leaving 20 bases between them. The DNA for the CDR3 is TGTGCCAGCAGCCTACAGGGGGGGCGCCTAGATGGGGCCAACGTCCTGACTTTC. It codes for CASSLQGGRLDGANVLTF. The whole variable domain, remainder taken from reference TRBV5-5 and TRBJ2-6, is DAGVTQSPTHLIKTRGQQVTLRCSPISGHKSVSWYQQVLGQGPQFIFQYYEKEERGRGNFPDRFSARQFPNYSSELNVNALLLGDSALYLCASSLQGGRLDGANVLTFGAGSRLTVL.

The chain has TRBV27 and TRBJ2-2; TRBD1 might be the D (6 bases). The germline V gene has CDR1 MNHEY and CDR2 SMNVEV (reference sequence). Deletions cut 5 bases from V and 7 bases from J, with 11 bases between. This CDR3 has 13 residues. This CDR3 reads CASSNRAGGELFF. The CDR3, as DNA: TGTGCCAGCAGTAACAGGGCCGGCGGGGAGCTGTTTTTT.

Points on this clone: At one end, the junction sequence differs from germline, possibly due to a read error. This CDR3 reads CASSQEGSRISPLHF. The CDR3, as DNA: TGCGCCAGCAGCCAAGAGGGGTCTCGGATTTCACCCCTCCACTTT. V is TRBV11-2 and J is TRBJ1-6; TRBD1 is a possible D gene (5 bases). Germline lookup yields CDR1 SGHAT and CDR2 FQNNGV. This CDR3 has 15 amino acids.

This chain uses TRBV7-2 with TRBJ2-5; TRBD2 aligns across 7 bases. This CDR3 has 14 residues. The germline V gene encodes CDR1 SGHTA and CDR2 FQGNSA. V shed 4 bases, J shed 4 bases, and the junction held 6 bases outside the gene matches. The DNA of the CDR3 is TGTGCCAGCAGCTCAGATGGCGGGGGAGAGACCCAGTACTTC. This codes for CASSSDGGGETQYF.

This clone has more than one count but fewer than ten. The chain uses TRBV4-2 and TRBJ2-5, with 9 bases aligning to TRBD2. J was trimmed by 5 bases and V by 4 bases; bases with no gene match: 5. Germline CDR1 and CDR2: LGHNA and YNFKEQ. This CDR3 spans 14 amino acids. CDR3 in DNA: TGTGCCAGCAGCCGGACTAGCGCGCACGAGACCCAGTACTTC. Translated: CASSRTSAHETQYF.

This clone was seen many times. The chain couples TRBV19 to TRBJ2-1, with 10 bases lining up with TRBD2. The ends lost 5 bases at V and 8 bases at J; junction bases unmatched: 9. The CDR3 totals 15 residues. Germline-derived CDR1 and CDR2 are LNHDA and SQIVND (reference sequence). CDR3 residues: CASSSQRGGEDEQFF. CDR3 coding DNA: TGTGCCAGTAGTTCTCAGCGGGGGGGAGAGGATGAGCAGTTCTTC.

This clone turned up a few times. The chain combines TRBV28 with TRBJ2-1, with D tentatively TRBD2 (6 bases). Trimming left V 3 bases short and J 2 bases short, with 11 bases between. The CDR3 covers 15 residues. CDR1 is MDHEN and CDR2 is SYDVKM in the germline V gene. The CDR3 here is CASSFGGNTYNEQFF. CDR3 in DNA: TGTGCCAGCAGTTTCGGCGGGAACACCTACAATGAGCAGTTCTTC.

The genes are TRBV18 and TRBJ2-7; no clear D. The V end was cut by 3 bases, the J end by 0 bases, with 12 bases between. The V gene's germline CDR1 is KGHSH and CDR2 LQKENI. The CDR3 runs 15 residues. For the CDR3, the DNA is TGTGCCAGCTCACCGGCTCAAAGCCTCTCCTACGAGCAGTACTTC. It specifies CASSPAQSLSYEQYF.

As for this clone: Other DNA sequences in the same sample also yield this CDR3. This CDR3 reads CASSQDLTDTQYF. CDR3 DNA: TGCGCCAGCAGCCAAGATCTGACAGATACGCAGTATTTT. The gene calls are TRBV4-1 and TRBJ2-3; D gene unclear. The CDR3 covers 13 residues. Trimming pared 0 bases from V and 3 bases from J, leaving 4 bases between. CDR1 MGHRA and CDR2 YSYEKL come from the germline V gene.

This clone occurred a few times. The rearrangement uses TRBV14 and TRBJ1-1, with D possibly TRBD1 on 6 matching bases. V lost 1 base and J lost 8, with 11 bases in between. Germline CDR1 SGHDN, CDR2 FVKESK. This CDR3 contains 13 residues. The CDR3 loop is CASSQVMRGEAFF. CDR3 in DNA: TGTGCCAGCAGCCAAGTCATGAGGGGGGAAGCTTTCTTT.

This clone was seen more than once but under ten times. CDR3: CASSKYGYTF. CDR3 nucleotides: TGTGCCAGCAGCAAGTATGGCTACACCTTC. This chain connects TRBV21-1 to TRBJ1-2. TRBV21-1 is deemed a pseudogene. The CDR3 covers 10 residues.

This clone has a handful of counts. This chain links TRBV5-4 with TRBJ1-1; D is uncertain. Germline lookup yields CDR1 SGHNT and CDR2 YYREEE (reference sequence). The V and J ends lost 0 bases and 3 bases respectively, with 12 bases between them. This CDR3 spans 15 amino acids. CDR3 nucleotide sequence: TGTGCCAGCAGCTTGGATGGCGTCCAGTACACTGAAGCTTTCTTT. The encoded protein is CASSLDGVQYTEAFF.

This clone has only a few counts. The chain combines TRBV6-1 with TRBJ1-5; D not certain. In germline, CDR1 is MNHNS, CDR2 SASEGT. This CDR3 comprises 13 residues. V was pared by 3 bases and J by 1 base, with 4 bases between. The CDR3 bases are TGTGCCAGCAGTGACAGGAGCAATCAGCCCCAGCATTTT. Translating it yields CASSDRSNQPQHF.

This clone was detected only a few times. The chain uses TRBV18 and TRBJ2-1; 8 nucleotides match TRBD1. CDR1 KGHSH and CDR2 LQKENI come from the germline V gene. The CDR3 loop spans 16 amino acids. V gave up 5 bases and J gave up 9 bases; unmatched junction bases: 15. The CDR3 DNA reads as TGTGCCAGCTCAACTCCCGGGACAGGCCTCTCTGGTGAGCAGTTCTTC. Protein product: CASSTPGTGLSGEQFF.

CDR3 protein: CASSLEDNQPQHF. The CDR3, as DNA: TGTGCCAGCAGCTTGGAGGACAATCAGCCCCAGCATTTT. The gene calls are TRBV5-5 and TRBJ1-5; no reliable D call. CDR3 length: 13 residues. Trimming removed 0 bases from V and 3 bases from J, with 4 bases in between. Per the germline V gene, CDR1 is SGHKS and CDR2 is YYEKEE (reference sequence). The full variable domain, in which reference TRBV5-5 and TRBJ1-5 provide the parts outside the CDR3, is DAGVTQSPTHLIKTRGQQVTLRCSPISGHKSVSWYQQVLGQGPQFIFQYYEKEERGRGNFPDRFSARQFPNYSSELNVNALLLGDSALYLCASSLEDNQPQHFGDGTRLSIL.

This chain joins TRBV30 and TRBJ2-5, with 7 bases that match TRBD2. The J segment lost 5 bases and the V segment lost 5 bases, leaving 5 bases of the junction unmatched. Germline values: CDR1 GTSNPN, CDR2 SVGIG (reference sequence). The CDR3 length is 12 residues. CDR3 sequence: CAWGEGTETQYF. The CDR3 DNA is TGTGCCTGGGGGGAGGGGACGGAGACCCAGTACTTC.

The V call is TRBV4-1, the J call TRBJ2-2, with D hard to call. The CDR3 is 17 amino acids. Germline V lookup: CDR1 MGHRA, CDR2 YSYEKL. V lost 0 bases and J 8 bases, leaving 19 bases between the germline ends. This CDR3 reads CASSQDPTASTTGELFF. The CDR3 DNA reads TGCGCCAGCAGCCAAGACCCGACGGCTTCTACGACTGGGGAGCTGTTTTTT.

The chain uses TRBV5-1 and TRBJ2-5; D uncertain. Trimming removed 2 bases from V and 5 bases from J, with 19 bases in between. CDR3 length: 16 amino acids. Per the germline V gene, CDR1 is SGHRS and CDR2 is YFSETQ. The CDR3 DNA is TGCGCCAGCAGCTTTTTTGGCGGAGCCCTTCGGGAGACCCAGTACTTC. Its protein is CASSFFGGALRETQYF.

This clone was seen once. The chain is built from TRBV29-1 and TRBJ1-1; no firm D call. The ends were cut back, 5 bases at V and 0 bases at J, with 13 bases in the middle. This CDR3 has 14 amino acids. Germline V gene sequence: CDR1 SQVTM, CDR2 ANQGSEA. The CDR3 region is CSVQVANMNTEAFF. The CDR3 nucleotides read TGCAGCGTTCAAGTAGCGAATATGAACACTGAAGCTTTCTTT.

The V and J genes are TRBV2 and TRBJ2-7; D may be TRBD1 (5 bases). The germline V and J ends were trimmed by 7 bases and 7 bases, with 17 bases remaining between them. Germline V gene sequence: CDR1 SNHLY, CDR2 FYNNEI. The CDR3 is 13 residues long. In nucleotides, the CDR3 is TGTGCCAGCATGGGCGACAGCCTAGAAGAGCAGTACTTC. As protein: CASMGDSLEEQYF.

Remarks on this clone: Distinct nucleotide sequences in the sample also encode this CDR3. The V call is TRBV6-5, the J call TRBJ1-2, with D unresolved. CDR1 and CDR2 from the germline V gene are MNHEY and SVGAGI. The CDR3 consists of 14 residues. V was trimmed by 0 bases and J by 0 bases, leaving 5 bases between them. Written as DNA, the CDR3 is TGTGCCAGCAGTTACTCAAGGTCTAACTATGGCTACACCTTC. As protein: CASSYSRSNYGYTF.

The chain joins TRBV11-2 to TRBJ2-1; 10 positions agree with TRBD2. There are 17 residues in the CDR3. The junction had 9 bases not matched to a gene; V was cut back by 0 bases and J by 7 bases. The germline CDR1 and CDR2 sequences are SGHAT and FQNNGV. In DNA form, the CDR3 reads TGTGCCAGCAGCTTAGACCCCCCAGCGGGGGGGCGGAATGAGCAGTTCTTC. It codes for CASSLDPPAGGRNEQFF.

This clone was seen more than once but under ten times. The chain carries TRBV9 and TRBJ1-4; 8 nucleotides align to TRBD1. Looked up from germline, CDR1 is SGDLS and CDR2 is YYNGEE. V shed 3 bases and J 8 bases; nucleotides not matched to a gene: 6. There are 14 residues in the CDR3. CDR3 DNA sequence: TGTGCCAGCAGCGCTACAGGGGGTGGGGAAAAACTGTTTTTT. Amino acids: CASSATGGGEKLFF. Drawing the rest from reference TRBV9 and TRBJ1-4, the complete variable domain is DSGVTQTPKHLITATGQRVTLRCSPRSGDLSVYWYQQSLDQGLQFLIQYYNGEERAKGNILERFSAQQFPDLHSELNLSSLELGDSALYFCASSATGGGEKLFFGSGTQLSVL.

There are a few counts of this clone. The V and J genes are TRBV29-1 and TRBJ1-2; TRBD1 is a possible D gene (5 bases). Germline V gene data show CDR1 as SQVTM and CDR2 as ANQGSEA. V shed 4 bases and J shed 2 bases, with 8 bases lying between them. This CDR3 is built from 12 residues. The CDR3 is CSVARGNYGYTF. The CDR3 nucleotides are TGCAGCGTTGCAAGGGGAAACTATGGCTACACCTTC. Based on the CDR3 plus reference TRBV29-1 and TRBJ1-2, the full variable domain is SAVISQKPSRDICQRGTSLTIQCQVDSQVTMMFWYRQQPGQSLTLIATANQGSEATYESGFVIDKFPISRPNLTFSTLTVSNMSPEDSSIYLCSVARGNYGYTFGSGTRLTVV.